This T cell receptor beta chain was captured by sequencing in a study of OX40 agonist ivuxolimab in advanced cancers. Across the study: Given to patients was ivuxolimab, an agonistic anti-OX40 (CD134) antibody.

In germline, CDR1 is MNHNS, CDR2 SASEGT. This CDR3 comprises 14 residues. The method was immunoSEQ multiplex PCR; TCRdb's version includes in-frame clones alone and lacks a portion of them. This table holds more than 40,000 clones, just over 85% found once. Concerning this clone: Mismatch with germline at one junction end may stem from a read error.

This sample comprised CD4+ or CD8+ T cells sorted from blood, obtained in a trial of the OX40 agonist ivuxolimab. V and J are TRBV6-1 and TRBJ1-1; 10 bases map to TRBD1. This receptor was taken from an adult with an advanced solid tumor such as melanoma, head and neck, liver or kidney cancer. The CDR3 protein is CASSDRDRGFFLFF. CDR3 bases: TGTGCCAGCAGTGACCGGGACAGGGGATTTTTTCTTTTTTTT.